Described below is a single T cell receptor beta chain sequence and its context. The CDR3 totals 16 residues. The V gene lost 0 bases and the J gene lost 0 bases, with 11 bases spanning the gap. CDR1 is MGHRA, CDR2 YSYEKL, per germline. One entry per CDR3 protein results from TCRdb running MiXCR on the 5' RACE reads. The data show about 500,000 distinct CDR3 sequences, over 11% seen once. This record belongs to a study of identical twins. This same sample was also taken into another study, of yellow fever vaccine responses in identical twins.

The receptor's source is a woman between 18 and 30 years old in good health. Material: CD4+ T cells sorted from blood. The chain couples TRBV4-1 to TRBJ2-5; D tentatively reads TRBD1 or TRBD2 (5 bases each). In nucleotides, the CDR3 is TGCGCCAGCAGCCAAGATTATTGGGGACACCAAGAGACCCAGTACTTC. It yields the protein CASSQDYWGHQETQYF.